This T cell receptor (beta chain) stems from a study of blood T cell repertoires in COVID-19. The wider study: The United States, Italy and Spain supplied acute and convalescent COVID-19 samples. Sample material is recorded as cDNA or gDNA derived from T cells, B-cell-depleted T cells, or PBMCs.

Libraries were prepared by immunoSEQ multiplex PCR; TCRdb keeps only in-frame clonotypes and omits some of them. The sample holds about 89,000 clones, approximately 80% seen once. This CDR3 region has 13 residues. The V end lost 8 bases, the J end lost 5 bases, and 14 bases lay between the germline ends. Germline assignment: CDR1 SGHNT and CDR2 YYREEE (reference sequence). The sample taken for sequencing was peripheral blood. The chain joins TRBV5-4 to TRBJ1-5, with D maybe TRBD1 (5 bases). The TCR comes from a man in his sixties or seventies with acute or convalescent COVID-19. CDR3 in amino acids: CARGGGEDQPQHF. In nucleotides, the CDR3 is TGTGCCAGGGGGGGAGGGGAAGATCAGCCCCAGCATTTT. Together with reference TRBV5-4 and TRBJ1-5, the CDR3 gives the full variable domain: ETGVTQSPTHLIKTRGQQVTLRCSSQSGHNTVSWYQQALGQGPQFIFQYYREEENGRGNFPPRFSGLQFPNYSSELNVNALELDDSALYLCARGGGEDQPQHFGDGTRLSIL.